Reported below is one T cell receptor beta chain. These data come from a study of blood T cell repertoires in COVID-19. Using immunoSEQ multiplex PCR, the repertoire was profiled, and TCRdb retains in-frame clones only, with some absent. Altogether some 70,000 clones are present, roughly 71% being singletons, with the ten largest covering about 15%. This CDR3 contains 16 residues. CDR1 and CDR2 from the germline V gene are KGHDR and SFDVKD. The trim removed 4 bases at V and 0 bases at J, leaving 6 bases unmatched. Patients at the Seattle site were enrolled during active infection and followed longitudinally.

The sample comprised peripheral blood. The receptor comes from a man in his fifties or sixties with COVID-19, enrolled during active disease. The chain couples TRBV24-1 to TRBJ2-3; 7 nucleotides agree with TRBD1. In DNA form, the CDR3 reads TGTGCCACCAGTGACACCGGGACAGATAGCACAGATACGCAGTATTTT. It translates to CATSDTGTDSTDTQYF.